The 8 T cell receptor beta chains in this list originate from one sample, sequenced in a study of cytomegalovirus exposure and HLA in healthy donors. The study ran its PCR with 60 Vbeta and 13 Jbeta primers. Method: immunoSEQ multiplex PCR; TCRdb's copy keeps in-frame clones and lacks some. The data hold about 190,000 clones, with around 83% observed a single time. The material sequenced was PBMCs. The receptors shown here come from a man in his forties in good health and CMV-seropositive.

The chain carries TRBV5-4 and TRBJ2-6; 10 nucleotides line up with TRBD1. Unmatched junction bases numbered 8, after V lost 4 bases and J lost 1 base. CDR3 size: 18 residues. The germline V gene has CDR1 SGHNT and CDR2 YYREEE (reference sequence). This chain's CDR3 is CASSLPGTGASGANVLTF. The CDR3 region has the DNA TGTGCCAGCAGCCTTCCCGGGACAGGGGCTTCTGGGGCCAACGTCCTGACTTTC.

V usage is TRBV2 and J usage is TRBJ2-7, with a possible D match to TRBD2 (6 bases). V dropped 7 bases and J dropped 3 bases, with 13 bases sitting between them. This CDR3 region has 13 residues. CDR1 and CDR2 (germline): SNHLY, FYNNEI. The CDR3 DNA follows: TGTGCCAGCACCGGGCGGGACCGCTACGAGCAGTACTTC. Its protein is CASTGRDRYEQYF.

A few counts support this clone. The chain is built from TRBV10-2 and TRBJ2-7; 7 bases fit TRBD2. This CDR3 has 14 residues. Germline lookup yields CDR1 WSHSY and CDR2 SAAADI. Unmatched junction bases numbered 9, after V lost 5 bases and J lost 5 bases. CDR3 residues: CASSTGGRGDEQYF. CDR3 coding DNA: TGCGCCAGCAGTACTGGCGGGAGAGGGGACGAGCAGTACTTC.

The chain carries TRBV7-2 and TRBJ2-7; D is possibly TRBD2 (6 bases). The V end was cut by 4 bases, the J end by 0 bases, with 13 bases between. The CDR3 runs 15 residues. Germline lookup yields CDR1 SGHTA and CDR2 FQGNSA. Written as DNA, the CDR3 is TGTGCCAGCAGCTCCCGGGGGTATAGCTCCTACGAGCAGTACTTC. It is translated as CASSSRGYSSYEQYF.

The DNA for the CDR3 is TGCGCCAGCAGCCTGGACAGGTCCTTCGGAGATACGCAGTATTTT. It codes for CASSLDRSFGDTQYF. The rearrangement uses TRBV5-1 and TRBJ2-3; 7 nucleotides line up with TRBD1. CDR1 is SGHRS and CDR2 is YFSETQ in the germline V gene. Losses at the gene ends were 4 bases for V and 5 bases for J; bases not matched to a gene: 10. The CDR3 has 15 residues.

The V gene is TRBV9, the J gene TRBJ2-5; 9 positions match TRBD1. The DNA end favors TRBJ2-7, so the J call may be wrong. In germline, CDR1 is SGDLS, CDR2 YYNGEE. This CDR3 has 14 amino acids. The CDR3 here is CASSATGGSYEQYF. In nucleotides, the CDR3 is TGTGCCAGCAGCGCGACAGGGGGCTCCTACGAGCAGTACTTC.

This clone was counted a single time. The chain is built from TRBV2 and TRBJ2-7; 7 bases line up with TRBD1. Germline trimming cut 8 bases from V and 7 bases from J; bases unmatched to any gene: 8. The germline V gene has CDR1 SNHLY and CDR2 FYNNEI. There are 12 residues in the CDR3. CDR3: CASRDSLREQYF. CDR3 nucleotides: TGTGCCAGCCGGGACAGCCTTAGGGAGCAGTACTTC.

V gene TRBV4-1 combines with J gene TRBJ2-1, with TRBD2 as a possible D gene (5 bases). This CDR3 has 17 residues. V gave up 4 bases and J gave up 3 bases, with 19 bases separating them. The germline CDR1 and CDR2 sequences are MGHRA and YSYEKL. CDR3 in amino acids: CASSRLSTSPLYNEQFF. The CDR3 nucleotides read TGCGCCAGCAGCCGACTCTCAACTAGTCCCCTCTACAATGAGCAGTTCTTC.